This note documents a single TCR beta chain sequence. Its antigen is not known. PCR employed 60 Vbeta and 13 Jbeta primers. The table came from immunoSEQ multiplex PCR; TCRdb's copy has only in-frame clones and leaves some out. Counted here are about 160,000 clones, less than 90% occurring once; the ten biggest clones make up more than 1.5%. The V and J ends lost 6 bases and 3 bases, in that order; junction bases with no gene match: 14. The CDR3 is 18 residues long. Germline CDR1 reads LNHDA; CDR2 reads SQIVND (reference sequence). This sample stems from a study of cytomegalovirus exposure and HLA in healthy donors. Notes on the study in general: Reportedly, HLA-A and HLA-B alleles of most subjects were accurately predicted from TCR beta. In an earlier analysis, about 87% or about 30%: the productive usage of most TCR beta V segments. Across donors, sequencing depth was assumed by presence/absence analyses to be roughly uniform.

The clonotype was recovered from a man younger than 30 in good health and CMV-seronegative. The sequenced material came from PBMCs. The V gene is TRBV19, the J gene TRBJ1-4; 9 positions match TRBD1. The CDR3 region has the DNA TGTGCCAGTAGATGGGGACCGGGACAGGGAGCGGCTAATGAAAAACTGTTTTTT. Protein sequence: CASRWGPGQGAANEKLFF.